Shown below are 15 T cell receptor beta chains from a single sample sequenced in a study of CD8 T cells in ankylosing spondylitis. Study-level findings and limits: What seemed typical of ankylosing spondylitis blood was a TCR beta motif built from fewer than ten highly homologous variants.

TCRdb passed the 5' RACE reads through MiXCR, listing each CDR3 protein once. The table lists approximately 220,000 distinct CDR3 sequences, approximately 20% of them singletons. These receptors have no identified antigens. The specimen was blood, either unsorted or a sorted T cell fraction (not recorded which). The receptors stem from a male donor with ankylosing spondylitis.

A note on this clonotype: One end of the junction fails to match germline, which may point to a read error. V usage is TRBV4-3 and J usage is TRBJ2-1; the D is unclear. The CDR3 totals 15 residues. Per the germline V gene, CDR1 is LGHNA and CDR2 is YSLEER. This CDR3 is CTSSQVYDSYNEQFF. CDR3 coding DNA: TGCACCAGCAGCCAAGTTTACGACTCCTACAATGAGCAGTTCTTC.

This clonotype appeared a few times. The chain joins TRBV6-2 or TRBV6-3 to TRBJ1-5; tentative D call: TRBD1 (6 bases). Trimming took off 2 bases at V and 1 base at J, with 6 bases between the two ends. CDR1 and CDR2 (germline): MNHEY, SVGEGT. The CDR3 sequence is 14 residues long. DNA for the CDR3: TGTGCCAGCAGTTACCAGGGGAGCAATCAGCCCCAGCATTTT. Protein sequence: CASSYQGSNQPQHF.

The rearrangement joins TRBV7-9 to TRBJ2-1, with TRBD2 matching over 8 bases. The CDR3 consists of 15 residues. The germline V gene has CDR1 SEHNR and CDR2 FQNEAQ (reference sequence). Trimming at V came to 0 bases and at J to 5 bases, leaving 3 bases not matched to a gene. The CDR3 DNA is TGTGCCAGCAGCTTAGCCGGGACTAGTAACAATGAGCAGTTCTTC. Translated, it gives CASSLAGTSNNEQFF.

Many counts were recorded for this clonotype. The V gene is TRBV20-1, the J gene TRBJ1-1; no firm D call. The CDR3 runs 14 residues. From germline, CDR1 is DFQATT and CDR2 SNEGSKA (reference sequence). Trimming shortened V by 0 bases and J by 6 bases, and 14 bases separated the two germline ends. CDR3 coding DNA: TGCAGTGCTAGAGATAGGAGCGGAGCCTCTGAAGCTTTCTTT. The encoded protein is CSARDRSGASEAFF.

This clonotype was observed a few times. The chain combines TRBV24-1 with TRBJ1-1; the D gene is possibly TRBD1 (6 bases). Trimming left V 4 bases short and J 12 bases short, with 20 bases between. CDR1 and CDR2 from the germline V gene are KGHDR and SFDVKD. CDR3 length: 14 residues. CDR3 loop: CATSDPITGFGTFF. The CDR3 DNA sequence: TGTGCCACCAGTGACCCAATAACAGGGTTTGGCACTTTCTTT.

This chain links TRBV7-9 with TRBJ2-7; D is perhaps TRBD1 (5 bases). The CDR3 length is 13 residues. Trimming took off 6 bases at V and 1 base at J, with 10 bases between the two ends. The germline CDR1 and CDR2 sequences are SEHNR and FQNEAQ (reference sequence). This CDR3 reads CASSSGPSYEQYF. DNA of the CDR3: TGTGCCAGCAGTTCAGGGCCTTCCTACGAGCAGTACTTC.

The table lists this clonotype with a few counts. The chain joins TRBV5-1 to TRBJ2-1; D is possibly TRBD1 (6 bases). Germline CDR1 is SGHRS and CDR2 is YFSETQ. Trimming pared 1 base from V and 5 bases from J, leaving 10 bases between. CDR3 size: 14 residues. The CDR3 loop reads CASSLLTGNNEQFF. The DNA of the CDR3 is TGCGCCAGCAGCTTGTTAACAGGGAACAATGAGCAGTTCTTC.

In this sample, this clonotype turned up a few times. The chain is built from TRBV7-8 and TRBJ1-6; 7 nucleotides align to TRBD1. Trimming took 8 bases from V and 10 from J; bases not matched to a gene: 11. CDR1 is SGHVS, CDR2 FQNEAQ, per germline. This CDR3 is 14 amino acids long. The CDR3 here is CASGRTGMGSPLHF. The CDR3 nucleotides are TGTGCCAGCGGGAGGACAGGAATGGGGTCACCCCTCCACTTT.

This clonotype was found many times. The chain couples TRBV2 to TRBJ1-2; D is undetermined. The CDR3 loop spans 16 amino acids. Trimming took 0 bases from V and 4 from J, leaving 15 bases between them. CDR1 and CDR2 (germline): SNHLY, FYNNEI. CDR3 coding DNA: TGTGCCAGCAGTGAAGCAGGCCAGTACCTAGGCTATGGCTACACCTTC. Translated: CASSEAGQYLGYGYTF.

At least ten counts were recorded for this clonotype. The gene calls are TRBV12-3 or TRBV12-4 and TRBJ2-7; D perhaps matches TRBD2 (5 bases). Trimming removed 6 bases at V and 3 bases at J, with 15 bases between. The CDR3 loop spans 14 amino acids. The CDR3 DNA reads TGTGCCAGCAGCTCCCCGGGGAATCTCTACGAGCAGTACTTC. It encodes CASSSPGNLYEQYF.

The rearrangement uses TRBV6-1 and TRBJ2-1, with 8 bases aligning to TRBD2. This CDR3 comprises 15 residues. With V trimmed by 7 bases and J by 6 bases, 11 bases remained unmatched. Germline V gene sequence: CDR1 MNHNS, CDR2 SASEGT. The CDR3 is CASTTPGLGFNEQFF. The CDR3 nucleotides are TGTGCCAGCACCACCCCGGGACTAGGATTCAATGAGCAGTTCTTC.

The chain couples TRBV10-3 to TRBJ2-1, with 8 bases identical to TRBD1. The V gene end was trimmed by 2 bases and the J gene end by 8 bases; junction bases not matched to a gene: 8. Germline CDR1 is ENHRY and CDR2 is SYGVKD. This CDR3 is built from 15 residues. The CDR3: CAISERGQGVHEQFF. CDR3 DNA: TGTGCCATCAGTGAGAGAGGACAGGGAGTGCATGAGCAGTTCTTC.

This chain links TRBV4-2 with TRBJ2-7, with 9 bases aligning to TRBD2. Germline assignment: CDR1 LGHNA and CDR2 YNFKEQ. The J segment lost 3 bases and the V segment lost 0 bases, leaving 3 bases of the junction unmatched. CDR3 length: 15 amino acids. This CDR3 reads CASSQDPSGNYEQYF. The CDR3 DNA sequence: TGTGCCAGCAGCCAAGACCCTAGCGGGAACTACGAGCAGTACTTC.

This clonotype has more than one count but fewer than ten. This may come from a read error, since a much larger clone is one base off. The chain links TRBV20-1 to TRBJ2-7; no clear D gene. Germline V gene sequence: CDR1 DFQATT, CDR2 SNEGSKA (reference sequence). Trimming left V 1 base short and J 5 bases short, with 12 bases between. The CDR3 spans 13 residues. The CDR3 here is CSARAWETHEQYF. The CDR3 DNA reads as TGCAGTGCTAGAGCTTGGGAAACCCACGAGCAGTACTTC.

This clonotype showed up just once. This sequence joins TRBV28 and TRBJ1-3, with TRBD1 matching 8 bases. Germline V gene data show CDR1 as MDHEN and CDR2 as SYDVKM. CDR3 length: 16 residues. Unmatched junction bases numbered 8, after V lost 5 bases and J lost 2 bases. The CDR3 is CASSLRQGLTGNTIYF. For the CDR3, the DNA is TGTGCCAGCAGTCTAAGACAGGGGCTCACTGGAAACACCATATATTTT.